One sample yielded the 18 T cell receptor beta chains listed below, sequenced in a study of blood T cell repertoires in COVID-19. Generated by immunoSEQ multiplex PCR, the TCRdb table keeps only in-frame clones and is missing some. This table holds about 320,000 clones, around 88% found once. The sequenced sample consisted of peripheral blood. Receptors originate from a woman aged 45 to 65 with acute or convalescent COVID-19.

A note on this clone: The same CDR3 is also encoded by other DNA sequences in this sample. The chain links TRBV5-1 to TRBJ2-5; 7 positions agree with TRBD1. The length of the CDR3 is 15 residues. The trim removed 0 bases at V and 1 base at J, leaving 3 bases unmatched. Germline V gene data show CDR1 as SGHRS and CDR2 as YFSETQ. CDR3 in amino acids: CASSLGDRAQETQYF. The CDR3 nucleotides are TGCGCCAGCAGCTTGGGTGACAGGGCCCAAGAGACCCAGTACTTC.

For this clone: Sequence at one end of the junction differs from germline and may be a read error. The genes are TRBV2 and TRBJ2-7; the match to TRBD2 covers 15 bases. CDR3 length equals 15 residues. The germline V gene has CDR1 SNHLY and CDR2 FYNNEI. In DNA, the CDR3 is TGTGCCAGCAGGGAAGGACTAGCGGGAGGGTACGAGCAGTACTTC. This translates into CASREGLAGGYEQYF.

V and J are TRBV5-5 and TRBJ2-3; TRBD2 matches at 7 bases. CDR1 is SGHKS and CDR2 is YYEKEE in the germline V gene (reference sequence). The junction had 4 bases not matched to a gene; V was cut back by 3 bases and J by 3 bases. The CDR3 runs to 14 residues. CDR3 protein: CASSSGTNTDTQYF. The CDR3 nucleotides read TGTGCCAGCAGCTCTGGGACTAATACAGATACGCAGTATTTT.

The chain uses TRBV7-9 and TRBJ1-1; D remains unclear. V was clipped by 5 bases and J by 0 bases, with 16 bases between them. The CDR3 runs to 16 residues. Germline V gives CDR1 SEHNR, CDR2 FQNEAQ (reference sequence). Written as DNA, the CDR3 is TGTGCCAGCAGCCTCCCTACGAACGGGTTGAACACTGAAGCTTTCTTT. The encoded protein is CASSLPTNGLNTEAFF.

This clone was counted a single time. The rearrangement links TRBV27 to TRBJ2-7; 11 bases match TRBD2. The germline V gene has CDR1 MNHEY and CDR2 SMNVEV (reference sequence). CDR3 size: 18 residues. Trimming removed 0 bases from V and 0 bases from J; junction bases left unmatched: 7. The CDR3 DNA is TGTGCCAGCAGTTTATCGTGGCTAGCGGGAGGTAGCTCCTACGAGCAGTACTTC. Translated, it gives CASSLSWLAGGSSYEQYF.

This rearrangement joins TRBV5-1 to TRBJ2-7; a weak D match, TRBD1 (5 bases). Trimming took 0 bases from V and 1 from J, leaving 11 bases between them. The length of the CDR3 is 15 residues. The V gene's germline CDR1 is SGHRS and CDR2 YFSETQ. The CDR3: CASSLGGPLSYEQYF. CDR3 DNA sequence: TGCGCCAGCAGCTTGGGGGGCCCCTTATCCTACGAGCAGTACTTC. Complete variable domain (other parts from reference TRBV5-1 and TRBJ2-7): KAGVTQTPRYLIKTRGQQVTLSCSPISGHRSVSWYQQTPGQGLQFLFEYFSETQRNKGNFPGRFSGRQFSNSRSEMNVSTLELGDSALYLCASSLGGPLSYEQYFGPGTRLTVT.

The rearrangement joins TRBV24-1 to TRBJ1-1; maybe TRBD1 (5 bases). The germline V gene has CDR1 KGHDR and CDR2 SFDVKD. The V end lost 4 bases, the J end lost 3 bases, and 14 bases lay between the germline ends. The CDR3 is 15 amino acids. The CDR3 sequence: CATSDAMRGDTEAFF. In DNA, the CDR3 is TGTGCCACCAGTGACGCGATGCGGGGGGACACTGAAGCTTTCTTT.

This clone was seen a single time. The chain couples TRBV24-1 to TRBJ1-2; D gene unclear. CDR1 KGHDR and CDR2 SFDVKD come from the germline V gene. There are 13 residues in the CDR3. The ends were cut back, 4 bases at V and 4 bases at J, with 9 bases in the middle. The CDR3 reads CATSDPSFYGYTF. CDR3 in DNA: TGTGCCACCAGTGACCCAAGCTTCTATGGCTACACCTTC.

The chain couples TRBV29-1 to TRBJ1-1; TRBD1 aligns across 9 bases. The germline V gene encodes CDR1 SQVTM and CDR2 ANQGSEA. This CDR3 has 13 amino acids. The junction had 8 bases not matched to a gene; V was cut back by 4 bases and J by 8 bases. The chain's CDR3 is CSVAGQGFAEAFF. As DNA, the CDR3 is TGCAGCGTTGCCGGACAGGGGTTTGCGGAAGCTTTCTTT.

The chain is built from TRBV20-1 and TRBJ2-7, with D possibly TRBD1 on 6 matching bases. V lost 3 bases and J 1 base, leaving 16 bases between the germline ends. Germline lookup yields CDR1 DFQATT and CDR2 SNEGSKA (reference sequence). CDR3 length: 15 residues. The CDR3 spells CSASLRTVYSYEQYF. For the CDR3, the DNA is TGCAGTGCTAGTTTGCGGACAGTATATTCCTACGAGCAGTACTTC.

The V and J genes are TRBV19 and TRBJ1-1, with 8 bases aligning to TRBD1. This CDR3 spans 16 amino acids. Germline CDR1 and CDR2: LNHDA and SQIVND (reference sequence). V shed 7 bases and J 7 bases; nucleotides not matched to a gene: 17. CDR3 in amino acids: CASTARGGQGRIEAFF. For the CDR3, the DNA is TGTGCCAGTACCGCTCGCGGCGGACAGGGAAGGATTGAAGCTTTCTTT.

The chain uses TRBV9 and TRBJ1-5; TRBD1 is a possible D gene (6 bases). Germline values: CDR1 SGDLS, CDR2 YYNGEE. Trimming left V 3 bases short and J 0 bases short, with 10 bases between. The CDR3 totals 15 residues. CDR3 residues: CASSAGANSNQPQHF. In DNA form, the CDR3 reads TGTGCCAGCAGCGCAGGGGCGAATAGCAATCAGCCCCAGCATTTT.

The V call is TRBV29-1, the J call TRBJ1-5, with 7 bases identical to TRBD1. CDR3 size: 13 residues. The V and J ends lost 4 bases and 4 bases, in that order; junction bases with no gene match: 4. Per germline, CDR1 SQVTM and CDR2 ANQGSEA. CDR3 amino acids: CSVATGINQPQHF. The CDR3, as DNA: TGCAGCGTTGCGACAGGGATTAATCAGCCCCAGCATTTT.

The DNA of the CDR3 is TGCAGCGTTGTCCGGGACAGGGGATCCTACGAGCAGTACTTC. Encoded protein: CSVVRDRGSYEQYF. This rearrangement joins TRBV29-1 to TRBJ2-7; TRBD1 agrees at 10 bases. CDR1 SQVTM and CDR2 ANQGSEA come from the germline V gene. The CDR3 length is 14 residues. V was clipped by 4 bases and J by 1 base; unmatched bases: 4.

This clone was detected a few times. This sequence joins TRBV27 and TRBJ1-6; 8 nucleotides align to TRBD1. In germline, CDR1 is MNHEY, CDR2 SMNVEV (reference sequence). V shed 7 bases and J 7 bases; nucleotides not matched to a gene: 3. The length of the CDR3 is 13 residues. The CDR3 nucleotides are TGTGCCAGCACCCAGGGGGCGAATTCACCCCTCCACTTT. It is translated as CASTQGANSPLHF.

V is TRBV7-3 and J is TRBJ1-6; 9 nucleotides match TRBD1. Germline V gene data show CDR1 as SGHTA and CDR2 as FQGTGA. This CDR3 comprises 17 residues. The trim removed 5 bases at V and 6 bases at J, leaving 11 bases unmatched. CDR3 protein: CASSLRTGTGINSPLHF. CDR3 coding DNA: TGTGCCAGCAGCCTCCGAACCGGGACAGGGATTAATTCACCCCTCCACTTT.

The chain is built from TRBV7-6 and TRBJ2-2; the D gene is possibly TRBD1 (5 bases). The CDR3 spans 14 residues. Germline V gene data show CDR1 as SGHVS and CDR2 as FNYEAQ. With 5 bases removed from V and 2 bases from J, the gap between germline ends came to 9 bases. CDR3 in DNA: TGTGCCAGCAGCCCAGACAGCAACACCGGGGAGCTGTTTTTT. This encodes CASSPDSNTGELFF.

V is TRBV30 and J is TRBJ1-6; D gene uncertain. The CDR3 has 15 residues. Germline loops: CDR1 GTSNPN, CDR2 SVGIG (reference sequence). Trimming pared 1 base from V and 1 base from J, leaving 8 bases between. CDR3 residues: CAWSEAESYNSPLHF. The CDR3 DNA is TGTGCCTGGAGTGAGGCGGAATCCTATAATTCACCCCTCCACTTT.